The 9 T cell receptor beta chains given below trace back to one sample, sequenced in a study of shared clonotypes between healthy human individuals. Sequenced by immunoSEQ multiplex PCR; TCRdb stores in-frame clones only, minus some. The table lists some 2 million clones, roughly 94% of them singletons. The source material was naive CD4+ T cells sorted from blood. Subset reported: CD45RA+ positively selected. The receptor set was obtained from a man younger than 35 in good health.

The V call is TRBV9, the J call TRBJ2-1; 7 bases map to TRBD1. V dropped 0 bases and J dropped 1; count of bases not matched to a gene: 4. This CDR3 region has 16 residues. Germline V gene sequence: CDR1 SGDLS, CDR2 YYNGEE. CDR3 region: CASSVVPGGSYNEQFF. CDR3 bases: TGTGCCAGCAGCGTAGTTCCAGGGGGTTCCTACAATGAGCAGTTCTTC. The full variable domain, with the rest looked up from reference TRBV9 and TRBJ2-1, is DSGVTQTPKHLITATGQRVTLRCSPRSGDLSVYWYQQSLDQGLQFLIQYYNGEERAKGNILERFSAQQFPDLHSELNLSSLELGDSALYFCASSVVPGGSYNEQFFGPGTRLTVL.

The chain is built from TRBV11-2 and TRBJ1-2; 7 positions match TRBD1. CDR1 is SGHAT, CDR2 FQNNGV, per germline. The trim removed 1 base at V and 1 base at J, leaving 6 bases unmatched. The CDR3 sequence is 16 residues long. CDR3 region: CASSLGGQQVNYGYTF. The CDR3 DNA is TGTGCCAGCAGCTTAGGGGGACAGCAAGTTAACTATGGCTACACCTTC.

Only one count was recorded for this clone. The chain joins TRBV5-8 to TRBJ2-1, with TRBD2 matching over 16 bases. The CDR3 has 16 amino acids. Germline lookup yields CDR1 SGHTS and CDR2 YDEGEE. V trimming: 3 bases; J trimming: 10 bases; junction bases outside the gene matches: 7. The CDR3 protein is CASSSGTSGGAREQFF. The CDR3, as DNA: TGTGCCAGCAGCTCCGGGACTAGCGGGGGGGCGCGGGAGCAGTTCTTC. Complete variable domain (other parts from reference TRBV5-8 and TRBJ2-1): EAGVTQSPTHLIKTRGQQATLRCSPISGHTSVYWYQQALGLGLQFLLWYDEGEERNRGNFPPRFSGRQFPNYSSELNVNALELEDSALYLCASSSGTSGGAREQFFGPGTRLTVL.

This rearrangement joins TRBV19 to TRBJ2-7; 11 bases agree with TRBD2. CDR3 size: 14 residues. The trim removed 3 bases at V and 3 bases at J, leaving 1 base unmatched. Germline V CDR1 and CDR2: LNHDA, SQIVND (reference sequence). This CDR3 reads CASSMGLADYEQYF. Here the CDR3 DNA reads TGTGCCAGTAGTATGGGACTAGCGGACTACGAGCAGTACTTC.

The chain carries TRBV5-1 and TRBJ2-3; 8 positions agree with TRBD2. Germline V gene data show CDR1 as SGHRS and CDR2 as YFSETQ. The junction had 6 bases not matched to a gene; V was cut back by 2 bases and J by 1 base. The CDR3 consists of 16 residues. The CDR3, as DNA: TGCGCCAGCAGCTTCACCGGAGCGGGAGGCACAGATACGCAGTATTTT. Protein product: CASSFTGAGGTDTQYF.

The chain links TRBV5-6 to TRBJ1-1, with D hard to call. The ends were cut back, 2 bases at V and 10 bases at J, with 18 bases in the middle. CDR3 length: 14 amino acids. Germline lookup yields CDR1 SGHDT and CDR2 YYEEEE. CDR3 region: CASSLSWPADLAFF. CDR3 coding DNA: TGTGCCAGCAGCTTAAGTTGGCCGGCGGATTTAGCTTTCTTT.

The chain is built from TRBV6-5 and TRBJ1-2; 7 nucleotides agree with TRBD1. The CDR3 loop spans 15 amino acids. With 3 bases clipped from V and 2 bases from J, the junction kept 6 bases outside the gene matches. Germline lookup yields CDR1 MNHEY and CDR2 SVGAGI. In DNA, the CDR3 is TGTGCCAGCAGTTATTCCGACAGGGTCAACTATGGCTACACCTTC. It encodes CASSYSDRVNYGYTF.

The rearrangement uses TRBV6-5 and TRBJ1-5, with 7 bases matching TRBD1. CDR1 MNHEY and CDR2 SVGAGI come from the germline V gene. The CDR3 spans 15 residues. The V segment lost 6 bases and the J segment 1 base; nucleotides outside the gene matches: 6. This CDR3 is CASRPDRVSNQPQHF. As DNA, the CDR3 is TGTGCCAGCAGGCCCGACAGGGTCAGCAATCAGCCCCAGCATTTT.

The chain employs TRBV5-1 and TRBJ1-2; possibly TRBD1 for D (6 bases). V was cut by 4 bases and J by 4 bases, with 14 bases left in between. Germline CDR1 SGHRS, CDR2 YFSETQ. The CDR3 extends over 14 amino acids. CDR3 coding DNA: TGCGCCAGCAGCCCCGAGAGACAGGTCTATGGCTACACCTTC. It encodes CASSPERQVYGYTF.